This T cell receptor beta chain emerged from a study of shared clonotypes between healthy human individuals. Trimming stripped 1 base from V and 3 bases from J, with 12 bases between. The V gene's germline CDR1 is SGHTA and CDR2 FQGNSA. The CDR3 runs 15 residues. The study ran the assay at deep level. Assay used: immunoSEQ multiplex PCR; TCRdb lists only in-frame clones, some missing. The sample comprises 230,000 or so clones, over 50% of which are singletons, and around 10% rests with the top ten. HIV-negative, healthy adults without recent acute infections or vaccinations were the donors. Subsets obtained from CD4+ cells comprised CD45RA+ naive and CD45RA-negative memory cells.

Sequencing was performed on memory CD4+ T cells sorted from blood. Indicated subset: CD45RA-negative fraction. The sequence was obtained from a man aged 25 to 40 in good health. This chain connects TRBV7-2 to TRBJ1-1; D may be TRBD1 (6 bases). The CDR3 DNA follows: TGTGCCAGCAGCTTAGGGGACTGGACAGACACTGAAGCTTTCTTT. Protein sequence: CASSLGDWTDTEAFF.